Reported below is one TCR beta chain. The antigen is undetermined. The sample holds other DNA sequences that translate to the same CDR3. This record belongs to a study of shared clonotypes between healthy human individuals. The assay was immunoSEQ multiplex PCR, and TCRdb's table has in-frame clones only and misses some. The sample has approximately 1,500,000 clones; approximately 97% are singletons. The CDR3 is made up of 16 amino acids. Germline lookup yields CDR1 SEHNR and CDR2 FQNEAQ (reference sequence). Losses at the gene ends were 1 base for V and 3 bases for J; bases not matched to a gene: 2. General observations from the study: Naive subsets generally exceeded memory subsets in estimated richness.

The V and J genes are TRBV7-9 and TRBJ2-1, with 11 bases that match TRBD2. Sequenced material: naive CD4+ T cells sorted from blood. Stated subset: CD45RA+ positively selected. The sequence was obtained from a man aged 25-40 years in good health. CDR3 DNA sequence: TGTGCCAGCAGCTTAGGTCTAGCGGGAGGCTACAATGAGCAGTTCTTC. As protein: CASSLGLAGGYNEQFF.